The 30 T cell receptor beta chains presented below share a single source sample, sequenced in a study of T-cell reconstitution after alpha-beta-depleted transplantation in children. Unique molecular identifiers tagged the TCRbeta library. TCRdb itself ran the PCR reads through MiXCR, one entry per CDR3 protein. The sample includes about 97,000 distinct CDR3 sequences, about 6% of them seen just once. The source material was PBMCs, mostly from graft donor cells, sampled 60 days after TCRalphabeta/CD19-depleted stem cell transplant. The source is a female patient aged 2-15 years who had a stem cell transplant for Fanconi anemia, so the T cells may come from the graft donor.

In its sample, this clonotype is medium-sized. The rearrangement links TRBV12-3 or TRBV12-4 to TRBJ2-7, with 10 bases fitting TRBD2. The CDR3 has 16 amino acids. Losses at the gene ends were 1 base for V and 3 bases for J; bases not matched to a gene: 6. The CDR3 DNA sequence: TGTGCCAGCAGTTTAGGGGGGCTAGCGGGAGACTACGAGCAGTACTTC. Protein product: CASSLGGLAGDYEQYF.

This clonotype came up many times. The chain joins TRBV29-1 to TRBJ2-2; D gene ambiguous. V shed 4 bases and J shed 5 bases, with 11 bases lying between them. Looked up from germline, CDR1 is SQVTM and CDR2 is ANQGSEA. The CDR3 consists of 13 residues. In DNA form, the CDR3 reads TGCAGCGTTGTTGTTGGGTGGACCGGGGAGCTGTTTTTT. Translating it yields CSVVVGWTGELFF.

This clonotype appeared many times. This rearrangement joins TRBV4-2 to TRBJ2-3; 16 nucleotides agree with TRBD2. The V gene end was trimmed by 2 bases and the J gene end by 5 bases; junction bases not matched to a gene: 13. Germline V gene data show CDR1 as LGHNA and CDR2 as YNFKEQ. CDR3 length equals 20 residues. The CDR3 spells CASSQSGGLAGGLSGDTQYF. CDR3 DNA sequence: TGTGCCAGCAGCCAATCAGGGGGACTAGCGGGGGGGCTTTCGGGAGATACGCAGTATTTT.

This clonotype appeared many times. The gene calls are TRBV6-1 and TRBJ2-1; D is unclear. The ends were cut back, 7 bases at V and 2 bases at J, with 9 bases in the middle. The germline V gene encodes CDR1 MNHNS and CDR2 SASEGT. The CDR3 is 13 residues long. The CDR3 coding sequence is TGTGCCAGCAAGAGTAGCACCTACAATGAGCAGTTCTTC. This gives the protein CASKSSTYNEQFF.

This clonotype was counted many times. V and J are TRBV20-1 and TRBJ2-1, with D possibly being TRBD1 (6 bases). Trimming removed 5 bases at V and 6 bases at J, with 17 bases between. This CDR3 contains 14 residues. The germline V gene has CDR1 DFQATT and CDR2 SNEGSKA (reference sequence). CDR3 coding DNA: TGCAGTGCTGGCCGGACAGTAGGGACCAATGAGCAGTTCTTC. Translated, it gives CSAGRTVGTNEQFF.

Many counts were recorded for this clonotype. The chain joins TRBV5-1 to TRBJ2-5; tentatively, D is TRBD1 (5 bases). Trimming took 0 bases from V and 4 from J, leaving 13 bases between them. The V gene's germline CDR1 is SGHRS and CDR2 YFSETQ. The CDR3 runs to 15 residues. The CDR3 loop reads CASSLGTRVGETQYF. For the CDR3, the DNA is TGCGCCAGCAGCTTGGGTACCAGGGTTGGAGAGACCCAGTACTTC. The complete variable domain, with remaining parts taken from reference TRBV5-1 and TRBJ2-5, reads KAGVTQTPRYLIKTRGQQVTLSCSPISGHRSVSWYQQTPGQGLQFLFEYFSETQRNKGNFPGRFSGRQFSNSRSEMNVSTLELGDSALYLCASSLGTRVGETQYFGPGTRLLVL.

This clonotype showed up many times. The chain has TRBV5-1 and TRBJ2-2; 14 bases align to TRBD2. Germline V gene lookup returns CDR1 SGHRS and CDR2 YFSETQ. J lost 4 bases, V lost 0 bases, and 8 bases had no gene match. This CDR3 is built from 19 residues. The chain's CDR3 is CASSLEGLAGAPVTGELFF. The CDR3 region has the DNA TGCGCCAGCAGCTTGGAGGGACTAGCGGGAGCTCCGGTCACCGGGGAGCTGTTTTTT.

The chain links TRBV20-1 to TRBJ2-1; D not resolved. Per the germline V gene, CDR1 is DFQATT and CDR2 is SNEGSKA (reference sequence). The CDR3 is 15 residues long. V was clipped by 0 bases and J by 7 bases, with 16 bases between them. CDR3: CSARDGTSLGNEQFF. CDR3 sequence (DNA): TGCAGTGCTAGAGATGGAACCTCCCTCGGGAATGAGCAGTTCTTC.

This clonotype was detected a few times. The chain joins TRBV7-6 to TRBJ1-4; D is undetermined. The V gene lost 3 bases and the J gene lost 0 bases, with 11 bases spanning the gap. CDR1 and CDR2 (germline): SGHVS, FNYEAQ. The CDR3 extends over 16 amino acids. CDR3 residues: CASSLVITPTNEKLFF. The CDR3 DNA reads TGTGCCAGCAGCTTGGTGATAACCCCAACTAATGAAAAACTGTTTTTT.

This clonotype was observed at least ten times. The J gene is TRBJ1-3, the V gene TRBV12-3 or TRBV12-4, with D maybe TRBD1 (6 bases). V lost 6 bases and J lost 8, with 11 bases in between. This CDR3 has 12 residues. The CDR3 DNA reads TGTGCCAGCAGACGACAGGTTTACACCATATATTTT. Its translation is CASRRQVYTIYF.

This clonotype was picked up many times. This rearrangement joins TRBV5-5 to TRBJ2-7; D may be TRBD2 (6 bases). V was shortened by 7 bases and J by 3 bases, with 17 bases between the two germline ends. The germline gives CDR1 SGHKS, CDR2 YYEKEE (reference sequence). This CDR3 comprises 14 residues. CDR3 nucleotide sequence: TGTGCCAGCTGCCCAGCGGGTCTCTGCTACGAGCAGTACTTC. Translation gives CASCPAGLCYEQYF.

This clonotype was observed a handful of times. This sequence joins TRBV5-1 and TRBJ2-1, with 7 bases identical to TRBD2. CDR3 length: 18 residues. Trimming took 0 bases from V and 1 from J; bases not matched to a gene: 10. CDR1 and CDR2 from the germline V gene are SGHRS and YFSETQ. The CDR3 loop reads CASSLVSEAGPSYNEQFF. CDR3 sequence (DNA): TGCGCCAGCAGCTTGGTTTCGGAAGCGGGGCCTTCCTACAATGAGCAGTTCTTC.

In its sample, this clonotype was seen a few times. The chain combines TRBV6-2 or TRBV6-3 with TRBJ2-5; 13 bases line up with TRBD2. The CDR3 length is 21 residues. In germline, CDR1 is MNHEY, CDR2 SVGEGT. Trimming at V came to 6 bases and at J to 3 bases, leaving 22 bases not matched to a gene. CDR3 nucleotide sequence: TGTGCCAGCAGCTCTAGACCCGGGACTAGCGGGATGGTGAGAACCAAAGAGACCCAGTACTTC. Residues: CASSSRPGTSGMVRTKETQYF.

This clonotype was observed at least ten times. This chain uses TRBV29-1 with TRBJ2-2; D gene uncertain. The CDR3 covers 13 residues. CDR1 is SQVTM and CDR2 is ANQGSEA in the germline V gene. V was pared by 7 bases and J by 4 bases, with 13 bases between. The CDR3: CSGSEGATGELFF. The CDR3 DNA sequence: TGCAGCGGTTCGGAAGGAGCCACCGGGGAGCTGTTTTTT.

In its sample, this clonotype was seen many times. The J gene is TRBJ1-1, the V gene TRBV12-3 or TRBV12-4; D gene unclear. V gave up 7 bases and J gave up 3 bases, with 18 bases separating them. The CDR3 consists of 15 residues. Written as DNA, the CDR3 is TGTGCCAGCAAGATTTTTGGCTTTGCGGACACTGAAGCTTTCTTT. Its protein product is CASKIFGFADTEAFF.

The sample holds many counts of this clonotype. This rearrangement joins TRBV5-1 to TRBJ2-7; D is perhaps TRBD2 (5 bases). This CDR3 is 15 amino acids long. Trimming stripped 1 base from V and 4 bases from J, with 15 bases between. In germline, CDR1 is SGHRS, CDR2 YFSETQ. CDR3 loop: CASSLTERLAYEQYF. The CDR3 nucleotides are TGCGCCAGCAGCTTGACAGAGCGTCTAGCTTACGAGCAGTACTTC.

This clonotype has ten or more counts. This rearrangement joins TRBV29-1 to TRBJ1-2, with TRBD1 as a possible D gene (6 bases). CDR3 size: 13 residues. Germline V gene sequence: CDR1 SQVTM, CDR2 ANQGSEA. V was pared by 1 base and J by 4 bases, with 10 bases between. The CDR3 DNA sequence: TGCAGCGTTGAAGCGGGGGCGGGCTATGGCTACACCTTC. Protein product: CSVEAGAGYGYTF.

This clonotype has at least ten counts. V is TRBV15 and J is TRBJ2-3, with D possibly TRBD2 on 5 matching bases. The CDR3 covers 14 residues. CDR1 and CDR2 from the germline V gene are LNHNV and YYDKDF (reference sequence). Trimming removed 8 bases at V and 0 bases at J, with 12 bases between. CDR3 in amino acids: CATGGISSTDTQYF. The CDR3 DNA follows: TGTGCCACCGGAGGCATCTCTAGCACAGATACGCAGTATTTT.

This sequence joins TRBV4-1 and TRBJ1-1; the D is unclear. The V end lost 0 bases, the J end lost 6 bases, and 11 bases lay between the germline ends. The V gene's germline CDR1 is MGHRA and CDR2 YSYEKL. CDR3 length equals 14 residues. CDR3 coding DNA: TGCGCCAGCAGCCAAGACATGGTTAGGGCTGAAGCTTTCTTT. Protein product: CASSQDMVRAEAFF.

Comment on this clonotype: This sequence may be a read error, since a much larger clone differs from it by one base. CDR3 coding DNA: TGCGCCAGCAGCGATAGCGGGGGGACCACAGATACGCAGTATTTT. It is translated as CASSDSGGTTDTQYF. The chain links TRBV5-1 to TRBJ2-3; 10 bases map to TRBD2. CDR3 length: 15 amino acids. V lost 4 bases and J lost 2; bases outside the gene matches: 4. The germline gives CDR1 SGHRS, CDR2 YFSETQ.

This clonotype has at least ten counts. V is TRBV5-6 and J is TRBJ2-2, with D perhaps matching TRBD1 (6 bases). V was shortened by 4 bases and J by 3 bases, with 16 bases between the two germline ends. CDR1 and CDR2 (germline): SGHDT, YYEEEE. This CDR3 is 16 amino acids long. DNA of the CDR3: TGTGCCAGCAGCCCCCCCAGGGGTCGGTACACCGGGGAGCTGTTTTTT. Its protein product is CASSPPRGRYTGELFF.

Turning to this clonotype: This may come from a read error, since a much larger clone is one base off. CDR3 sequence reads: CSARDRGGNGYEQYF. As DNA, the CDR3 is TGCAGTGCTAGAGACAGGGGAGGAAATGGCTACGAGCAGTACTTC. The chain has TRBV20-1 and TRBJ2-7; D is tentatively TRBD1 or TRBD2 (6 bases each). Looked up from germline, CDR1 is DFQATT and CDR2 is SNEGSKA (reference sequence). Trimming took off 0 bases at V and 3 bases at J, with 15 bases between the two ends. The CDR3 totals 15 residues.

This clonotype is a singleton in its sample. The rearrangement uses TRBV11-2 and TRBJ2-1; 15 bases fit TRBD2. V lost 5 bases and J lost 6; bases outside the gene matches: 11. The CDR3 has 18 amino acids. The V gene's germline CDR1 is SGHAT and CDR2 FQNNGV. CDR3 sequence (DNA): TGTGCCAGCAGCCGACGCGGACTAGCGGGGGGGAGGGGCAATGAGCAGTTCTTC. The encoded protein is CASSRRGLAGGRGNEQFF.

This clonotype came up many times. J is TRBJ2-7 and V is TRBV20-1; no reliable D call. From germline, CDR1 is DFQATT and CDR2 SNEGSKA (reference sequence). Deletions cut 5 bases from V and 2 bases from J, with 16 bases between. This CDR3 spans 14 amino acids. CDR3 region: CSASRIGRTYEQYF. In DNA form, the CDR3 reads TGCAGTGCTTCTAGAATCGGACGAACCTACGAGCAGTACTTC.

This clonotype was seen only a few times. This CDR3 reads CASSLVDSEDIYGYTF. In DNA, the CDR3 is TGTGCCAGCAGCTTAGTGGATAGCGAAGATATCTATGGCTACACCTTC. The chain is built from TRBV7-9 and TRBJ1-2; D is undetermined. Germline values: CDR1 SEHNR, CDR2 FQNEAQ (reference sequence). V was clipped by 1 base and J by 4 bases, with 16 bases between them. The CDR3 length is 16 residues.

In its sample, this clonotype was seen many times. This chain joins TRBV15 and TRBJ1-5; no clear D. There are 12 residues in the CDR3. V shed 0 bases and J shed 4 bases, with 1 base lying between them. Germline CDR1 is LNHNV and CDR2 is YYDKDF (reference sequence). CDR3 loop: CATSRDNQPQHF. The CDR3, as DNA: TGTGCCACCAGCAGAGATAATCAGCCCCAGCATTTT.

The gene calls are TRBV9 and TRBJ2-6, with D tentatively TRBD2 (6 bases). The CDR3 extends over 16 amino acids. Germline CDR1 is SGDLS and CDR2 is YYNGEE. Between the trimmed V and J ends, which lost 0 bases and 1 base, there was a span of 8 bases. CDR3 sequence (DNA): TGTGCCAGCAGCGTAGCCGGGAGATCTGGGGCCAACGTCCTGACTTTC. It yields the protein CASSVAGRSGANVLTF.

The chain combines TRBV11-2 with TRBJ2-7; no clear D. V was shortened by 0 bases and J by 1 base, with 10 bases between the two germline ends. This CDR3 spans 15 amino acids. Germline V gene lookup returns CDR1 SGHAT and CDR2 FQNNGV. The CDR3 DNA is TGTGCCAGCAGCTTAGATTACGCAGTGTCCTACGAGCAGTACTTC. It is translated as CASSLDYAVSYEQYF.

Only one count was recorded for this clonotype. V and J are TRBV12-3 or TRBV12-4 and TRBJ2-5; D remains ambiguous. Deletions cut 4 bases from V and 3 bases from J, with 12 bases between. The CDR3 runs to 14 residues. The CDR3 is CASSSEPTEETQYF. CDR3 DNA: TGTGCCAGCAGTTCCGAACCGACCGAAGAGACCCAGTACTTC.

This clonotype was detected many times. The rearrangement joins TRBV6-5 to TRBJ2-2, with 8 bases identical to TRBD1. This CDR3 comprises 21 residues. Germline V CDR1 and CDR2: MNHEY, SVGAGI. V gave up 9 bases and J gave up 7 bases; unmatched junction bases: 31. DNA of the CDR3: TGTGCCAGTTGCTTCGCTGTAGACCTTCAGGACAGGGCAGATATAAACGGGGAGCTGTTTTTT. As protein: CASCFAVDLQDRADINGELFF.